This T cell receptor beta chain was obtained from a study of blood T cell repertoires in COVID-19. Study-level information: Acute and convalescent COVID-19 specimens originated in the United States, Italy and Spain. PBMCs, B-cell-depleted T cells, or T cells were the source of the cDNA or gDNA that made up the material.

Participants spanned ages about 18 to 95 years and resided in over 20 US areas. In the authors' methods: Amplifying reference gene primers gave estimates of nucleated cell counts. TCRdb's copy holds only in-frame clones and misses some; the assay was immunoSEQ multiplex PCR. That table supplies the V and J calls and clone size; D and trimming were determined from the DNA. This table has approximately 200,000 clones, approximately 89% appearing once. This CDR3 comprises 15 residues. Germline loops: CDR1 SSHAT, CDR2 FNYEAQ (reference sequence). V trimming: 2 bases; J trimming: 5 bases; junction bases outside the gene matches: 7.

Sequenced sample: PBMCs or T cells enriched from blood (not recorded which). This TCR derives from a woman aged 30 to 39 who had been exposed to COVID-19. The rearrangement uses TRBV7-7 and TRBJ2-5, with 8 bases aligning to TRBD2. CDR3 DNA sequence: TGTGCCAGCAGCTTATCGGGAGGGAAAGGGGAGACCCAGTACTTC. Translation gives CASSLSGGKGETQYF.